Many counts were recorded for the clone carrying this T cell receptor (beta chain). This entry comes from a study of T cells in Graves' hyperthyroidism and ophthalmopathy. RNA transcripts provided the source from which TCR beta CDR3 regions were amplified. With the HTBI primer set, the TCR CDR3 went through a first round of RT-PCR. TCRdb fed the multiplex PCR reads into MiXCR, producing one record per CDR3 protein. Of approximately 600,000 distinct CDR3 sequences in the sample, roughly 13% were seen once. This CDR3 has 17 amino acids. The germline V gene encodes CDR1 MDHEN and CDR2 SYDVKM. V dropped 1 base and J dropped 1; count of bases not matched to a gene: 8.

Sequenced sample: blood. The chain couples TRBV28 to TRBJ1-1; TRBD1 aligns across 8 bases. This TCR came from a woman in her twenties or thirties with Graves' hyperthyroidism that later progressed to Graves' ophthalmopathy. The chain's CDR3 is CASSLFYGQGGNTEAFF. The CDR3 DNA sequence: TGTGCCAGCAGTTTATTTTACGGACAGGGTGGGAACACTGAAGCTTTCTTT. Looking up the rest from reference TRBV28 and TRBJ1-1 gives the full variable domain: DVKVTQSSRYLVKRTGEKVFLECVQDMDHENMFWYRQDPGLGLRLIYFSYDVKMKEKGDIPEGYSVSREKKERFSLILESASTNQTSMYLCASSLFYGQGGNTEAFFGQGTRLTVV.